Here is one T cell receptor beta chain with its context. This specimen belongs to a study of cytomegalovirus exposure and HLA in healthy donors. 13 Jbeta primers and 60 Vbeta primers were used for the PCR. Here immunoSEQ multiplex PCR was the method, and the copy in TCRdb shows in-frame clones only, minus some. The sample has 55,000 to 80,000 clones; roughly 80% are singletons. The CDR3 contains 14 residues. Germline CDR1 and CDR2: LNHDA and SQIVND (reference sequence). Trimming cost V 9 bases and J 3 bases, with 18 bases left between them. The chain links TRBV19 to TRBJ2-7, with D perhaps TRBD1 (5 bases). The material sequenced was PBMCs. This receptor was taken from a woman in her twenties or thirties in good health and CMV-seropositive. The CDR3 is CASTGPGLNYEQYF. CDR3 DNA: TGTGCCAGCACAGGCCCCGGCCTAAACTACGAGCAGTACTTC.